Shown below are 23 T cell receptor beta chains from a single sample sequenced in a study of cytomegalovirus exposure and HLA in healthy donors. Vbeta (60) and Jbeta (13) primers were used in the PCR. Assay used: immunoSEQ multiplex PCR; TCRdb lists only in-frame clones, some missing. This repertoire comprises about 39,000 clones; its ten largest clones make up 3% to 4%. Sequenced sample: PBMCs. All receptors come from a woman in her thirties in good health and CMV-seropositive.

The chain combines TRBV29-1 with TRBJ1-1, with D tentatively TRBD1 (5 bases). Germline CDR1 SQVTM, CDR2 ANQGSEA. V shed 7 bases and J shed 4 bases, with 10 bases lying between them. The CDR3 length is 11 residues. Here the CDR3 DNA reads TGCAGCGCAGGGTCCGGCACTGAAGCTTTCTTT. The encoded protein is CSAGSGTEAFF.

The V call is TRBV19, the J call TRBJ1-1; TRBD1 matches 8 bases. The CDR3 is made up of 13 amino acids. The germline V gene has CDR1 LNHDA and CDR2 SQIVND (reference sequence). V lost 6 bases, J lost 4 bases, and 4 bases stayed unmatched. CDR3 bases: TGTGCCAGTAGCGCGACAGGGGTCACTGAAGCTTTCTTT. Translation: CASSATGVTEAFF.

The chain links TRBV4-2 to TRBJ2-5; no firm D call. Germline loops: CDR1 LGHNA, CDR2 YNFKEQ. CDR3 size: 18 residues. V shed 0 bases and J shed 1 base, with 18 bases lying between them. This chain's CDR3 is CASSQDLPPYESQETQYF. Written as DNA, the CDR3 is TGTGCCAGCAGCCAAGACCTCCCCCCATACGAGAGCCAAGAGACCCAGTACTTC.

The chain combines TRBV4-1 with TRBJ1-6; 9 bases align to TRBD1. V shed 0 bases, J shed 6 bases, and the junction held 6 bases outside the gene matches. The germline gives CDR1 MGHRA, CDR2 YSYEKL. The CDR3 spans 17 residues. The chain's CDR3 is CASSQDYRDRVNSPLHF. CDR3 bases: TGCGCCAGCAGCCAAGATTATAGGGACAGGGTTAATTCACCCCTCCACTTT.

CDR3 sequence (DNA): TGTGCCAGCAGTAGAGGGACAGGGGGGAACACTGAAGCTTTCTTT. As protein: CASSRGTGGNTEAFF. J is TRBJ1-1 and V is TRBV27, with 11 bases aligning to TRBD1. Germline CDR1 MNHEY, CDR2 SMNVEV (reference sequence). J lost 1 base, V lost 5 bases, and 3 bases had no gene match. The CDR3 spans 15 residues.

V usage is TRBV12-5 and J usage is TRBJ1-6; 9 nucleotides line up with TRBD1. The CDR3 extends over 16 amino acids. Trimming cost V 3 bases and J 10 bases; bases outside gene matches: 10. The germline V gene has CDR1 LGHNT and CDR2 FRNRAP. The CDR3 region is CASGFNLRDRESPLHF. The DNA of the CDR3 is TGTGCTAGTGGTTTCAACCTCCGGGACAGGGAATCACCCCTCCACTTT. The complete variable domain, with remaining parts taken from reference TRBV12-5 and TRBJ1-6, reads DARVTQTPRHKVTEMGQEVTMRCQPILGHNTVFWYRQTMMQGLELLAYFRNRAPLDDSGMPKDRFSAEMPDATLATLKIQPSEPRDSAVYFCASGFNLRDRESPLHFGNGTRLTVT.

V gene TRBV5-1 combines with J gene TRBJ2-7; TRBD2 matches at 14 bases. CDR3 length: 18 residues. V shed 0 bases and J 5 bases; nucleotides not matched to a gene: 10. Looked up from germline, CDR1 is SGHRS and CDR2 is YFSETQ. CDR3 loop: CASSLGLAGGLRYDEQYF. The CDR3 region has the DNA TGCGCCAGCAGCTTGGGACTAGCGGGGGGGCTTCGGTATGACGAGCAGTACTTC.

The J gene is TRBJ2-7, the V gene TRBV7-8, with D possibly matching TRBD2 (5 bases). Germline CDR1 reads SGHVS; CDR2 reads FQNEAQ. The CDR3 has 15 amino acids. Deletions cut 1 base from V and 3 bases from J, with 13 bases between. CDR3 coding DNA: TGTGCCAGCAGCTTAGGCCGAAGGACTGACTACGAGCAGTACTTC. It translates to CASSLGRRTDYEQYF.

The chain couples TRBV14 to TRBJ1-1, with D perhaps matching TRBD1 (5 bases). Germline loops: CDR1 SGHDN, CDR2 FVKESK. The CDR3 has 13 amino acids. Trimming left V 5 bases short and J 9 bases short, with 16 bases between. The CDR3 loop is CASSLNPGLQAFF. The CDR3, as DNA: TGTGCCAGCAGCTTGAACCCGGGACTTCAAGCTTTCTTT.

The V gene is TRBV11-3, the J gene TRBJ2-7, with 11 bases fitting TRBD1. V gave up 5 bases and J gave up 2 bases; unmatched junction bases: 5. Germline V lookup: CDR1 SGHNT, CDR2 YENEEA. This CDR3 is built from 15 residues. The CDR3 region is CASSAGQGGTYEQYF. The CDR3 DNA sequence: TGTGCCAGCAGCGCGGGACAGGGGGGCACCTACGAGCAGTACTTC.

The V call is TRBV5-1, the J call TRBJ1-1; TRBD1 is a possible D gene (6 bases). V was shortened by 3 bases and J by 3 bases, with 12 bases between the two germline ends. The CDR3 is 14 residues long. CDR1 SGHRS and CDR2 YFSETQ come from the germline V gene. CDR3 residues: CASSYIQGDTEAFF. CDR3 nucleotide sequence: TGCGCCAGCAGCTACATACAGGGTGACACTGAAGCTTTCTTT.

The gene calls are TRBV28 and TRBJ1-3; 8 bases map to TRBD1. CDR3 length: 16 residues. Germline trimming cut 5 bases from V and 4 bases from J; bases unmatched to any gene: 10. In germline, CDR1 is MDHEN, CDR2 SYDVKM. The CDR3 spells CASSRRQGFRGNTIYF. As DNA, the CDR3 is TGTGCCAGCAGTAGGAGACAGGGGTTTAGGGGAAACACCATATATTTT.

The J gene is TRBJ1-2, the V gene TRBV14; D gene uncertain. Germline CDR1 SGHDN, CDR2 FVKESK. The CDR3 totals 14 residues. V shed 2 bases and J shed 3 bases, with 10 bases lying between them. The CDR3 DNA is TGTGCCAGCAGCCAATATTTGCTAGACTATGGCTACACCTTC. Translated, it gives CASSQYLLDYGYTF.

The chain carries TRBV19 and TRBJ1-5, with TRBD1 matching over 7 bases. Germline CDR1 LNHDA, CDR2 SQIVND (reference sequence). The CDR3 spans 17 residues. The V gene end was trimmed by 3 bases and the J gene end by 4 bases; junction bases not matched to a gene: 12. CDR3: CASSIPSGTASNQPQHF. The CDR3 DNA reads TGTGCCAGTAGTATTCCGTCCGGGACAGCATCTAATCAGCCCCAGCATTTT.

CDR3 amino acids: CASSLGGSSGANVLTF. CDR3 DNA: TGTGCCAGCAGCTTGGGAGGGAGCTCTGGGGCCAACGTCCTGACTTTC. This chain links TRBV5-4 with TRBJ2-6; tentative D call: TRBD2 (5 bases). CDR1 is SGHNT, CDR2 YYREEE, per germline (reference sequence). The germline V and J ends were trimmed by 0 bases and 0 bases, with 7 bases remaining between them. The CDR3 extends over 16 amino acids.

The V gene is TRBV7-9, the J gene TRBJ1-6; D unclear. V was clipped by 5 bases and J by 10 bases, with 18 bases between them. The CDR3 sequence is 15 residues long. Germline assignment: CDR1 SEHNR and CDR2 FQNEAQ (reference sequence). The CDR3 sequence is CASSAGSPRGSPLHF. The DNA for the CDR3 is TGTGCCAGCAGCGCGGGGTCCCCACGAGGGTCACCCCTCCACTTT.

This CDR3 is CASSTDGEGYEQFF. The CDR3 DNA sequence: TGTGCCAGCAGCACGGACGGGGAGGGCTATGAGCAGTTCTTC. The chain is built from TRBV5-6 and TRBJ2-1, with 7 positions matching TRBD2. Per germline, CDR1 SGHDT and CDR2 YYEEEE. The trim removed 4 bases at V and 8 bases at J, leaving 9 bases unmatched. The CDR3 totals 14 residues.

The V gene is TRBV2, the J gene TRBJ1-5; no firm D call. Germline V lookup: CDR1 SNHLY, CDR2 FYNNEI. Trimming shortened V by 2 bases and J by 10 bases, and 18 bases separated the two germline ends. This CDR3 comprises 15 residues. CDR3 sequence reads: CASSETEGRAVPQHF. The CDR3 region has the DNA TGTGCCAGCAGTGAAACTGAGGGTAGGGCAGTCCCCCAGCATTTT.

CDR3 DNA sequence: TGTGCCAGCAGTTTCGGGGGGACTAATGAAAAACTGTTTTTT. The encoded protein is CASSFGGTNEKLFF. This sequence joins TRBV27 and TRBJ1-4; possible D gene TRBD1, 5 bases. The CDR3 is 14 amino acids. V lost 3 bases and J lost 2, with 7 bases in between. CDR1 is MNHEY, CDR2 SMNVEV, per germline (reference sequence).

The V gene is TRBV10-3, the J gene TRBJ2-7; 7 positions agree with TRBD2. The CDR3 consists of 12 residues. The ends lost 4 bases at V and 6 bases at J; junction bases unmatched: 3. Germline CDR1 reads ENHRY; CDR2 reads SYGVKD. CDR3 bases: TGTGCCATCAGTGGGGGACTATCCGAGCAGTACTTC. Its translation is CAISGGLSEQYF.

V gene TRBV5-1 combines with J gene TRBJ1-2; D is perhaps TRBD1 (5 bases). V lost 5 bases and J 0 bases, leaving 14 bases between the germline ends. Germline V gene lookup returns CDR1 SGHRS and CDR2 YFSETQ. The CDR3 consists of 15 residues. CDR3 region: CASSYGGDSNYGYTF. Written as DNA, the CDR3 is TGCGCCAGCAGTTATGGCGGGGACTCTAACTATGGCTACACCTTC.

The V call is TRBV5-4, the J call TRBJ1-1; D remains ambiguous. Germline V gene lookup returns CDR1 SGHNT and CDR2 YYREEE (reference sequence). The V gene lost 0 bases and the J gene lost 5 bases, with 14 bases spanning the gap. CDR3 size: 15 residues. In DNA form, the CDR3 reads TGTGCCAGCAGCTTGGAGGTCGGGGAAGTTACTGAAGCTTTCTTT. Amino acid sequence: CASSLEVGEVTEAFF.

This chain uses TRBV7-9 with TRBJ1-4; 7 bases agree with TRBD1. The CDR3 consists of 14 residues. V lost 5 bases, J lost 4 bases, and 4 bases stayed unmatched. Germline V gene lookup returns CDR1 SEHNR and CDR2 FQNEAQ (reference sequence). The CDR3 DNA sequence: TGTGCCAGCAGCAAGACAGGGAATAATGAAAAACTGTTTTTT. Translation gives CASSKTGNNEKLFF.